This TCR beta chain was profiled in a study of control samples from healthy donors and cancer patients. V lost 6 bases to trimming and J lost 4 bases, with 12 bases between them. This CDR3 has 13 amino acids. From germline, CDR1 is SGHNT and CDR2 YENEEA. TCRdb's table, derived via immunoSEQ multiplex PCR, lists solely in-frame clones and lacks some. The sample comprises fewer than 130,000 clones, around nine tenths of which are singletons, and around 4% rests with the top ten. V usage is TRBV11-3 and J usage is TRBJ1-1; the D is unclear. Input material: PBMCs. The receptor comes from a woman aged 60-75 years with lung cancer. The CDR3 nucleotides read TGTGCCAGCAGAACCAGTCGGGGCACTGAAGCTTTCTTT. It is translated as CASRTSRGTEAFF.